This T cell receptor beta chain was captured by sequencing in a study of cytomegalovirus exposure and HLA in healthy donors. As regards this clone: The antigen is unknown.

The PCR contained 60 Vbeta and 13 Jbeta primers. Original analysis: About 10 million of some 80 million unique TCR beta chains were shared, per a later count. Sequencing was performed with immunoSEQ multiplex PCR; in TCRdb, only in-frame clones are kept and a portion is missing. That table supplies the V and J calls and clone size; D and trimming were determined from the DNA. This table has about 91,000 clones, roughly 86% appearing once. General study results and limits: The productive fraction for most TCR beta V segments was about 87% or about 30% in an earlier analysis. In all likelihood, a cluster of highly shared sequence variants was a sequencing artifact. In most subjects, TCR beta sequences reportedly gave accurate predictions of HLA-A and HLA-B alleles.

V was shortened by 3 bases and J by 6 bases, with 19 bases between the two germline ends. Germline V gives CDR1 SGDLS, CDR2 YYNGEE. The CDR3 extends over 15 amino acids. The origin of this receptor is a man between 25 and 39 years old in good health and CMV-seropositive. This chain joins TRBV9 and TRBJ2-7; D might be TRBD1 (7 bases). Sequencing was done on a sample of PBMCs. Here the CDR3 DNA reads TGTGCCAGCAGCGCGCGACAGGGAGGTATCTCCGAGCAGTACTTC. Translated, it gives CASSARQGGISEQYF.